One and the same sample provided the 6 T cell receptor beta chains below, sequenced in a study of blood T cells in healthy people across ages. Alongside a J-beta primer mix, a sample-barcoded 5' primer served in a second PCR lasting 7 to 11 cycles. MiXCR, run by TCRdb on the 5' RACE reads, gives a single entry per CDR3 protein. The table shows about 800,000 distinct CDR3 sequences, with roughly 50% occurring only once. The sample consisted of blood. These TCRs come from a young man in good health.

The rearrangement links TRBV6-2 or TRBV6-3 to TRBJ2-7; 8 bases are shared with TRBD2. The junction had 17 bases not matched to a gene; V was cut back by 7 bases and J by 12 bases. There are 14 residues in the CDR3. The germline V gene has CDR1 MNHEY and CDR2 SVGEGT. The CDR3 DNA sequence: TGTGCCAGCACTCAAGGACTAGCCGGAAACATTCGGTACTTC. Its translation is CASTQGLAGNIRYF.

The chain joins TRBV5-1 to TRBJ2-7; TRBD1 agrees at 7 bases. Germline CDR1 SGHRS, CDR2 YFSETQ. The J segment lost 5 bases and the V segment lost 4 bases, leaving 9 bases of the junction unmatched. The CDR3 runs 14 residues. The CDR3 here is CASSVGQRGHEQYF. Written as DNA, the CDR3 is TGCGCCAGCAGCGTGGGACAGAGGGGCCACGAGCAGTACTTC. The whole variable domain, filled in from reference TRBV5-1 and TRBJ2-7, reads KAGVTQTPRYLIKTRGQQVTLSCSPISGHRSVSWYQQTPGQGLQFLFEYFSETQRNKGNFPGRFSGRQFSNSRSEMNVSTLELGDSALYLCASSVGQRGHEQYFGPGTRLTVT.

With respect to this clonotype: This may stem from a read error, because a much larger clone lies one nucleotide away. This chain uses TRBV20-1 with TRBJ2-1; TRBD2 agrees at 9 bases. The CDR3 extends over 14 amino acids. CDR1 and CDR2 from the germline V gene are DFQATT and SNEGSKA (reference sequence). V was pared by 1 base and J by 9 bases, with 7 bases of the junction left unmatched. As DNA, the CDR3 is TGCAGTGCTAGAGGGAATAGCGGGAGTGGTGAGCAGTTCTTC. Its protein product is CSARGNSGSGEQFF.

CDR3 nucleotide sequence: TGTGCCAGCAGCGGGGGGGCGCACACTACGAGCAACTATGGCTACACCTTC. Protein: CASSGGAHTTSNYGYTF. The rearrangement joins TRBV9 to TRBJ1-2; D possibly corresponds to TRBD1 (6 bases). Germline V gene data show CDR1 as SGDLS and CDR2 as YYNGEE. CDR3 size: 17 residues. V was shortened by 3 bases and J by 2 bases, with 20 bases between the two germline ends. The whole variable domain, remainder taken from reference TRBV9 and TRBJ1-2, is DSGVTQTPKHLITATGQRVTLRCSPRSGDLSVYWYQQSLDQGLQFLIQYYNGEERAKGNILERFSAQQFPDLHSELNLSSLELGDSALYFCASSGGAHTTSNYGYTFGSGTRLTVV.

V is TRBV3-1 and J is TRBJ2-5; tentatively, D is TRBD1 (6 bases). Germline V gene lookup returns CDR1 LGHDT and CDR2 YNNKEL (reference sequence). The CDR3 is 14 amino acids. Trimming removed 3 bases from V and 5 bases from J, with 13 bases in between. In DNA, the CDR3 is TGTGCCAGCAGCCAGAACCAGGGGCGGGAGACCCAGTACTTC. Its translation is CASSQNQGRETQYF.

In this sample, this clonotype turned up a few times. The V call is TRBV10-3, the J call TRBJ1-1; D is uncertain. V was cut by 6 bases and J by 1 base, with 3 bases left in between. This CDR3 comprises 11 residues. Germline lookup yields CDR1 ENHRY and CDR2 SYGVKD. The CDR3 sequence: CAIRSNTEAFF. CDR3 bases: TGTGCCATCAGGTCGAACACTGAAGCTTTCTTT.